The TCR beta chain under discussion was sequenced for a study of blood T cell repertoires in COVID-19. Study summary: In each case, the material was cDNA or gDNA derived from T cells, B-cell-depleted T cells, or PBMCs.

As originally analysed: Reference gene primer amplification gave nucleated cell count estimates. Assay: immunoSEQ multiplex PCR; the TCRdb copy retains only in-frame clones and omits some. The V and J calls and clone size were taken over from that table, and D and trimming were inferred from the DNA. The sample lists approximately 150,000 clones, approximately 90% occurring once. CDR3 length equals 12 residues. Looked up from germline, CDR1 is SGHKS and CDR2 is YYEKEE (reference sequence). Trimming took off 4 bases at V and 3 bases at J, with 8 bases between the two ends. This chain joins TRBV5-5 and TRBJ2-7; D gene unclear. The receptor was derived from a man aged 18 to 29 with COVID-19, enrolled during active disease. The specimen was peripheral blood. The DNA of the CDR3 is TGTGCCAGCAGCCTAAGGAGCTACGAGCAGTACTTC. It yields the protein CASSLRSYEQYF. Filled out from reference TRBV5-5 and TRBJ2-7, the complete variable domain reads DAGVTQSPTHLIKTRGQQVTLRCSPISGHKSVSWYQQVLGQGPQFIFQYYEKEERGRGNFPDRFSARQFPNYSSELNVNALLLGDSALYLCASSLRSYEQYFGPGTRLTVT.